This TCR beta chain was captured by sequencing in a study of cytomegalovirus exposure and HLA in healthy donors. The study's findings and limits: A later analysis, which compared TCR beta chains of equal frequency, found the HLA-associated ones more clonally expanded.

On this clone: Its antigen is undetermined.

The PCR had 60 Vbeta and 13 Jbeta primers. Profiling relied on immunoSEQ multiplex PCR, and the TCRdb table lists in-frame clones only, not all of them. The sample holds more than 95,000 clones; over 65% are singletons and the top ten take around 2%. The source material was PBMCs. The receptor was derived from a man aged 18 to 29 in good health and CMV-seronegative.

The CDR3 here is CASGLHRRSTEAFF. The CDR3 DNA sequence: TGTGCTAGTGGTTTGCACCGACGGAGCACTGAAGCTTTCTTT. This chain links TRBV12-5 with TRBJ1-1; D is ambiguous. The V gene lost 2 bases and the J gene lost 4 bases, with 11 bases spanning the gap. This CDR3 has 14 amino acids. Per germline, CDR1 LGHNT and CDR2 FRNRAP.